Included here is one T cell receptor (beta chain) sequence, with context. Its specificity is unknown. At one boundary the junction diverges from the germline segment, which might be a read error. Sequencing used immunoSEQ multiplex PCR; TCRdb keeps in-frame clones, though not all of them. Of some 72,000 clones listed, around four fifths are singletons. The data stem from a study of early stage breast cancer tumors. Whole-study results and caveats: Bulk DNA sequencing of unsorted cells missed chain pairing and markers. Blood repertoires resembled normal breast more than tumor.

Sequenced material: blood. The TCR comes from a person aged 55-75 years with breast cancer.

CDR3 sequence: CASSLMQLNYDYTF. The DNA of the CDR3 is TGTGCCAGCAGCTTGATGCAGCTTAACTATGACTACACCTTC. The J gene is TRBJ1-2, the V gene TRBV5-6; D not certain. Germline lookup yields CDR1 SGHDT and CDR2 YYEEEE. The CDR3 has 14 amino acids.